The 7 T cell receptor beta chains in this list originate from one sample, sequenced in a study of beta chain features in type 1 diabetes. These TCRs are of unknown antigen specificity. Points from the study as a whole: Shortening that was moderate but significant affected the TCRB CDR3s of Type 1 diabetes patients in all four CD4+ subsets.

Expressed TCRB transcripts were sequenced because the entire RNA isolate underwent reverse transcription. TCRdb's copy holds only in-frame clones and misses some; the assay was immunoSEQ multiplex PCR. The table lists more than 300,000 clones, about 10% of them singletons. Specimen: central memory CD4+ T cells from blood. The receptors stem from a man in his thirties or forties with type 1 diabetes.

The DNA for the CDR3 is TGCGCCAGCAGCTTGTCAGGGGGCGGGAATCAGCCCCAGCATTTT. This translates into CASSLSGGGNQPQHF. The chain joins TRBV5-1 to TRBJ1-5; 8 positions match TRBD1. V lost 1 base and J lost 4; bases outside the gene matches: 4. Germline assignment: CDR1 SGHRS and CDR2 YFSETQ. The length of the CDR3 is 15 residues.

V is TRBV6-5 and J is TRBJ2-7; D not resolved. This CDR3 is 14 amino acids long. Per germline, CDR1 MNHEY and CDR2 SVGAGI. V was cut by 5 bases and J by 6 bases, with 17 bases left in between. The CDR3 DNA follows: TGTGCCAGCAGTCTCGACTTAGCCCTAAGCGAGCAGTACTTC. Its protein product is CASSLDLALSEQYF.

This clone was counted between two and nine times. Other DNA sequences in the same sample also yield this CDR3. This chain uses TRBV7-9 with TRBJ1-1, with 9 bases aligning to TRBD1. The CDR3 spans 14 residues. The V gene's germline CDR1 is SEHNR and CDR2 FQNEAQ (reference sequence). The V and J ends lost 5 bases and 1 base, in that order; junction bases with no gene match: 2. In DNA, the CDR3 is TGTGCCAGCAGCCTGGGACAGGGGAACACTGAAGCTTTCTTT. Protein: CASSLGQGNTEAFF. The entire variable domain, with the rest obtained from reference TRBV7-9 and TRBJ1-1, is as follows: DTGVSQNPRHKITKRGQNVTFRCDPISEHNRLYWYRQTLGQGPEFLTYFQNEAQLEKSRLLSDRFSAERPKGSFSTLEIQRTEQGDSAMYLCASSLGQGNTEAFFGQGTRLTVV.

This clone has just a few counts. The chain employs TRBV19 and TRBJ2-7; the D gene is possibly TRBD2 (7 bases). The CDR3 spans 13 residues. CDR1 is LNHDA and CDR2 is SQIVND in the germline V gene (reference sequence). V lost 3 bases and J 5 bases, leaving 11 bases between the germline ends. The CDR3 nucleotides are TGTGCCAGTAGTATCCGGGGGGCGGACGAGCAGTACTTC. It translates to CASSIRGADEQYF.

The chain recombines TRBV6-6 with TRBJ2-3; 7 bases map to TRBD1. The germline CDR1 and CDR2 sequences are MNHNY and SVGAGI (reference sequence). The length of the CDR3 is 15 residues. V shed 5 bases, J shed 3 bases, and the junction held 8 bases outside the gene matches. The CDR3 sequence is CASSTTGEATDTQYF. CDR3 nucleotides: TGTGCCAGCAGTACTACAGGGGAAGCTACAGATACGCAGTATTTT.

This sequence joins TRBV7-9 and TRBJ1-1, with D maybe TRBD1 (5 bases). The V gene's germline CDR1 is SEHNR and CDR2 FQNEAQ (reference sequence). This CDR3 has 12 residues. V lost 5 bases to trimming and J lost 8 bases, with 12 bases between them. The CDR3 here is CASSPSRTEAFF. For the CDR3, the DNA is TGTGCCAGCAGCCCCTCGAGGACAGAAGCTTTCTTT. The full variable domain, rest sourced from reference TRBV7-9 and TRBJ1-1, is DTGVSQNPRHKITKRGQNVTFRCDPISEHNRLYWYRQTLGQGPEFLTYFQNEAQLEKSRLLSDRFSAERPKGSFSTLEIQRTEQGDSAMYLCASSPSRTEAFFGQGTRLTVV.

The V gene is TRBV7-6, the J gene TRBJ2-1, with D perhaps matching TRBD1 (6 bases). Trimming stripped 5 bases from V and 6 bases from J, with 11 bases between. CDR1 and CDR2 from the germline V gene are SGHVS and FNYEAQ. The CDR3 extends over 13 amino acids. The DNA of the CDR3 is TGTGCCAGCAGCACACAGGGTACCAATGAGCAGTTCTTC. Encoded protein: CASSTQGTNEQFF.